The source of this T cell receptor beta chain is a study of T cell changes during pregnancy in multiple sclerosis. Measured with immunoSEQ multiplex PCR; TCRdb has only the in-frame clones, and not every one. The sample contains about 85,000 clones, roughly 90% of which appear only once. The specimen was peripheral blood, collected in the first trimester of pregnancy. This TCR came from a female donor with multiple sclerosis, enrolled in a pregnancy study.

The CDR3 protein is CASSLGGGQTQETQYF. Written as DNA, the CDR3 is TGTGCCAGCAGCTTAGGTGGGGGACAGACACAAGAGACCCAGTACTTC. The V call is TRBV11-3, the J call TRBJ2-5; 7 nucleotides align to TRBD1. The germline V gene has CDR1 SGHNT and CDR2 YENEEA. J was trimmed by 2 bases and V by 1 base; bases with no gene match: 7. This CDR3 is 16 amino acids long. The full variable domain, rest sourced from reference TRBV11-3 and TRBJ2-5, is EAGVVQSPRYKIIEKKQPVAFWCNPISGHNTLYWYLQNLGQGPELLIRYENEEAVDDSQLPKDRFSAERLKGVDSTLKIQPAELGDSAVYLCASSLGGGQTQETQYFGPGTRLLVL.